This T cell receptor (beta chain) was retrieved from a study of blood T cell repertoires in COVID-19. Data came from immunoSEQ multiplex PCR; TCRdb stores just in-frame clones and leaves some out. The table has 110,000 to 150,000 clones, 88% seen once; the top ten hold roughly 1.6%. Source material: peripheral blood. This TCR was recovered from a woman in her fifties or sixties with acute or convalescent COVID-19.

This CDR3 is CASSEAGEKLFF. The CDR3 region has the DNA TGTGCCAGCAGTGAGGCAGGGGAAAAACTGTTTTTT. The rearrangement uses TRBV6-1 and TRBJ1-4; weak D call: TRBD1 (5 bases). CDR3 length: 12 amino acids. Looked up from germline, CDR1 is MNHNS and CDR2 is SASEGT. The ends were cut back, 3 bases at V and 8 bases at J, with 7 bases in the middle.